Below, one TCR beta chain is given with its context. TCRdb reprocessed the reads with MiXCR, giving one entry per CDR3 protein. The sample consists of more than 500,000 distinct CDR3 sequences, 16% of them appearing once. The sample belongs to a study of T cell repertoires in cytomegalovirus infection. V lost 7 bases to trimming and J lost 8 bases; unmatched junction nucleotides: 10. The CDR3 loop spans 14 amino acids. Germline V gene lookup returns CDR1 LNHDA and CDR2 SQIVND (reference sequence). The sequenced material came from CD8+ T cells from PBMCs. This TCR derives from a human donor in good health (CMV status not recorded). Some clones in this sample may be carry-over from other donors' samples. This sequence joins TRBV19 and TRBJ2-3; 9 bases align to TRBD1. The CDR3 nucleotides read TGTGCCAGTATCCCAGGGACAGGGTCAACTACGCAGTATTTT. This encodes CASIPGTGSTTQYF. Full variable domain (remainder filled in from reference TRBV19 and TRBJ2-3): DGGITQSPKYLFRKEGQNVTLSCEQNLNHDAMYWYRQDPGQGLRLIYYSQIVNDFQKGDIAEGYSVSREKKESFPLTVTSAQKNPTAFYLCASIPGTGSTTQYFGPGTRLTVL.